A single sample is the source of the 25 T cell receptor beta chains below, sequenced in a study of cytomegalovirus exposure and HLA in healthy donors. The PCR employed 60 Vbeta primers together with 13 Jbeta primers. The method was immunoSEQ multiplex PCR; TCRdb's version includes in-frame clones alone and lacks a portion of them. The sample yields 180,000 or so clones, 80% seen once. The specimen sequenced was PBMCs. Receptors were obtained from a woman aged 30 to 39 in good health and CMV-seronegative.

The V and J genes are TRBV6-1 and TRBJ2-3, with TRBD1 as a possible D gene (6 bases). Trimming took off 4 bases at V and 1 base at J, with 6 bases between the two ends. Germline loops: CDR1 MNHNS, CDR2 SASEGT. The CDR3 runs to 13 residues. The CDR3: CASSGTGTDTQYF. CDR3 nucleotides: TGTGCCAGCAGTGGGACAGGCACAGATACGCAGTATTTT.

The rearrangement uses TRBV19 and TRBJ1-2; unclear D gene. V gave up 3 bases and J gave up 2 bases, with 7 bases separating them. Germline V gene sequence: CDR1 LNHDA, CDR2 SQIVND (reference sequence). The length of the CDR3 is 13 residues. The CDR3 sequence is CASSMGNNYGYTF. CDR3 in DNA: TGTGCCAGTAGTATGGGCAACAACTATGGCTACACCTTC.

The chain carries TRBV4-2 and TRBJ1-2; 7 bases are a match to TRBD1. Germline V CDR1 and CDR2: LGHNA, YNFKEQ. The CDR3 has 17 amino acids. V shed 0 bases and J 5 bases; nucleotides not matched to a gene: 12. CDR3 protein: CASSQEMTGTVGYGYTF. CDR3 DNA sequence: TGTGCCAGCAGCCAAGAAATGACCGGGACAGTGGGATATGGCTACACCTTC.

J is TRBJ2-4 and V is TRBV10-1; D remains unclear. CDR3 length equals 13 residues. Between the trimmed V and J ends, which lost 0 bases and 5 bases, there was a span of 5 bases. The germline V gene encodes CDR1 WNHNN and CDR2 SYGVQD (reference sequence). CDR3 protein: CASSESAENIQYF. For the CDR3, the DNA is TGCGCCAGCAGTGAGTCCGCAGAAAACATTCAGTACTTC.

The CDR3 nucleotides read TGTGCCAGCAGTTACGGGGACAGGGTAGATACGCAGTATTTT. It translates to CASSYGDRVDTQYF. The chain is built from TRBV6-5 and TRBJ2-3; 9 bases map to TRBD1. Germline V gene sequence: CDR1 MNHEY, CDR2 SVGAGI. J was trimmed by 5 bases and V by 2 bases; bases with no gene match: 2. The CDR3 sequence is 14 residues long.

This chain connects TRBV19 to TRBJ1-2, with TRBD1 matching over 9 bases. V lost 3 bases to trimming and J lost 8 bases; unmatched junction nucleotides: 1. The CDR3 loop spans 12 amino acids. The germline V gene has CDR1 LNHDA and CDR2 SQIVND (reference sequence). CDR3 sequence (DNA): TGTGCCAGTAGTATCGACAGGGGGGGCTACACCTTC. Translating gives CASSIDRGGYTF.

This chain joins TRBV5-1 and TRBJ2-7; 11 nucleotides match TRBD2. J gave up 7 bases and V 4 bases, and 10 bases lay outside the gene matches. The CDR3 covers 15 residues. From germline, CDR1 is SGHRS and CDR2 YFSETQ. This chain's CDR3 is CASSPGLAGPLEQYF. DNA of the CDR3: TGCGCCAGCAGCCCAGGACTAGCGGGCCCCCTGGAGCAGTACTTC.

This chain joins TRBV2 and TRBJ1-4; D possibly corresponds to TRBD1 (6 bases). The CDR3 covers 13 residues. From germline, CDR1 is SNHLY and CDR2 FYNNEI. The V end lost 2 bases, the J end lost 8 bases, and 9 bases lay between the germline ends. In DNA form, the CDR3 reads TGTGCCAGCAGTGAATACAGGGCGGAAAAACTGTTTTTT. This translates into CASSEYRAEKLFF.

There are a few counts of this clone. The chain has TRBV7-3 and TRBJ2-1; 8 positions match TRBD2. The CDR3 runs to 15 residues. J was trimmed by 6 bases and V by 5 bases; bases with no gene match: 9. CDR1 is SGHTA, CDR2 FQGTGA, per germline. Here the CDR3 reads CASSPSGGVGNEQFF. The CDR3 bases are TGTGCCAGCAGCCCCTCGGGAGGGGTGGGCAATGAGCAGTTCTTC.

The chain uses TRBV10-3 and TRBJ1-2; 8 nucleotides line up with TRBD1. Unmatched junction bases numbered 8, after V lost 2 bases and J lost 6 bases. Germline lookup yields CDR1 ENHRY and CDR2 SYGVKD. The CDR3 is made up of 15 amino acids. The DNA of the CDR3 is TGTGCCATCAGTGAGATTGGGCAGGGGGCAGATGGCTACACCTTC. This gives the protein CAISEIGQGADGYTF.

The chain carries TRBV28 and TRBJ2-5; 10 nucleotides line up with TRBD1. J was trimmed by 4 bases and V by 6 bases; bases with no gene match: 8. Germline V gene lookup returns CDR1 MDHEN and CDR2 SYDVKM. The CDR3 covers 15 residues. The CDR3 here is CASSSGTGAGETQYF. The CDR3 DNA reads TGTGCCAGCAGCTCCGGGACAGGGGCGGGAGAGACCCAGTACTTC.

The chain combines TRBV28 with TRBJ2-3, with TRBD1 matching over 11 bases. The CDR3 totals 15 residues. The junction had 3 bases not matched to a gene; V was cut back by 5 bases and J by 2 bases. The germline gives CDR1 MDHEN, CDR2 SYDVKM. CDR3 coding DNA: TGTGCCAGCAGTCAAGGACAGGGGGCCACAGATACGCAGTATTTT. Protein sequence: CASSQGQGATDTQYF.

This chain links TRBV6-5 with TRBJ2-3, with D tentatively TRBD1 (6 bases). The CDR3 length is 15 residues. Germline V lookup: CDR1 MNHEY, CDR2 SVGAGI. V shed 2 bases and J shed 2 bases, with 11 bases lying between them. CDR3 nucleotides: TGTGCCAGCAGTTACACAGGGACACACACAGATACGCAGTATTTT. Residues: CASSYTGTHTDTQYF.

The chain couples TRBV6-1 to TRBJ1-1; a weak D match, TRBD1 (5 bases). There are 15 residues in the CDR3. Germline CDR1 is MNHNS and CDR2 is SASEGT. With 0 bases removed from V and 1 base from J, the gap between germline ends came to 9 bases. This chain's CDR3 is CASSEAGGWNTEAFF. The CDR3 DNA is TGTGCCAGCAGTGAAGCGGGGGGGTGGAACACTGAAGCTTTCTTT.

CDR3: CASSADRNEKLFF. The CDR3 DNA reads TGTGCCAGCAGCGCGGACAGAAATGAAAAACTGTTTTTT. The chain has TRBV2 and TRBJ1-4; possible D gene TRBD1, 6 bases. CDR1 SNHLY and CDR2 FYNNEI come from the germline V gene. The CDR3 is made up of 13 amino acids. Trimming cost V 6 bases and J 5 bases, with 10 bases left between them.

V and J are TRBV6-5 and TRBJ2-3; no reliable D call. The CDR3 is 16 amino acids. Trimming left V 0 bases short and J 2 bases short, with 12 bases between. Germline V lookup: CDR1 MNHEY, CDR2 SVGAGI. CDR3 nucleotides: TGTGCCAGCAGTTACTCTCTAGTTACCTACACAGATACGCAGTATTTT. Protein: CASSYSLVTYTDTQYF.

This clone was found once. The V and J genes are TRBV5-4 and TRBJ2-7; tentatively, D is TRBD1 (7 bases). The CDR3 runs 15 residues. V dropped 1 base and J dropped 5 bases, with 16 bases sitting between them. Per the germline V gene, CDR1 is SGHNT and CDR2 is YYREEE (reference sequence). CDR3 coding DNA: TGTGCCAGCAGCTTGAAGACAGGGACTTTAAACGAGCAGTACTTC. Protein: CASSLKTGTLNEQYF.

J is TRBJ2-5 and V is TRBV5-1; D remains ambiguous. Germline-derived CDR1 and CDR2 are SGHRS and YFSETQ. V was pared by 4 bases and J by 2 bases, with 12 bases between. CDR3 length: 14 residues. The CDR3 region has the DNA TGCGCCAGCAGCCTCGTGGCTGATCAAGAGACCCAGTACTTC. This sequence encodes CASSLVADQETQYF.

This sequence joins TRBV28 and TRBJ1-1, with a possible D match to TRBD1 (5 bases). Trimming took off 6 bases at V and 11 bases at J, with 22 bases between the two ends. There are 14 residues in the CDR3. Germline CDR1 MDHEN, CDR2 SYDVKM. CDR3 in DNA: TGTGCCAGCAGCACCGGGACTCCTACGCAAACGGCTTTCTTT. Translated: CASSTGTPTQTAFF.

The chain links TRBV19 to TRBJ2-7; 10 nucleotides agree with TRBD2. Germline-derived CDR1 and CDR2 are LNHDA and SQIVND (reference sequence). This CDR3 is 14 amino acids long. Trimming removed 5 bases from V and 4 bases from J; junction bases left unmatched: 5. CDR3 sequence: CASSALAGAYEQYF. The CDR3 bases are TGTGCCAGTAGTGCGCTAGCGGGGGCGTACGAGCAGTACTTC. Using reference TRBV19 and TRBJ2-7 for the parts outside the CDR3, the full variable domain is DGGITQSPKYLFRKEGQNVTLSCEQNLNHDAMYWYRQDPGQGLRLIYYSQIVNDFQKGDIAEGYSVSREKKESFPLTVTSAQKNPTAFYLCASSALAGAYEQYFGPGTRLTVT.

V and J are TRBV5-6 and TRBJ2-7, with 7 bases aligning to TRBD1. J was trimmed by 4 bases and V by 2 bases; bases with no gene match: 6. The CDR3 is 14 amino acids. The germline V gene has CDR1 SGHDT and CDR2 YYEEEE. This CDR3 reads CASSFSRDRYEQYF. CDR3 in DNA: TGTGCCAGCAGCTTTTCCCGGGACAGATACGAGCAGTACTTC.

The genes are TRBV30 and TRBJ2-2; a possible D gene is TRBD2 (5 bases). The germline V and J ends were trimmed by 4 bases and 3 bases, with 9 bases remaining between them. The CDR3 is made up of 13 amino acids. The germline gives CDR1 GTSNPN, CDR2 SVGIG (reference sequence). In DNA, the CDR3 is TGTGCCTGGACGGACTTTTACACCGGGGAGCTGTTTTTT. As protein: CAWTDFYTGELFF.

This chain connects TRBV19 to TRBJ2-3; 8 bases fit TRBD2. CDR1 is LNHDA and CDR2 is SQIVND in the germline V gene (reference sequence). After removal of 3 bases from V and 5 bases from J, the junction contained 7 bases not matched to a gene. The CDR3 length is 15 residues. The CDR3 sequence: CASSIVAGGKDTQYF. In DNA, the CDR3 is TGTGCCAGTAGTATTGTGGCGGGGGGAAAAGATACGCAGTATTTT.

This clone was recorded once. The CDR3 bases are TGTGCCAGCTCATCAGCGGGGGGGTCCCGCAATGAGCAGTTCTTC. It specifies CASSSAGGSRNEQFF. The genes are TRBV18 and TRBJ2-1, with 10 bases aligning to TRBD2. After removal of 5 bases from V and 6 bases from J, the junction contained 7 bases not matched to a gene. Germline V CDR1 and CDR2: KGHSH, LQKENI. The CDR3 has 15 amino acids.

The V gene is TRBV9, the J gene TRBJ1-1; 9 bases are a match to TRBD1. The V segment lost 3 bases and the J segment 13 bases; nucleotides outside the gene matches: 13. CDR3 length: 14 amino acids. Germline V lookup: CDR1 SGDLS, CDR2 YYNGEE. The CDR3 spells CASSAPFIRTGVFF. The DNA of the CDR3 is TGTGCCAGCAGCGCCCCCTTTATTAGGACAGGGGTTTTCTTT.